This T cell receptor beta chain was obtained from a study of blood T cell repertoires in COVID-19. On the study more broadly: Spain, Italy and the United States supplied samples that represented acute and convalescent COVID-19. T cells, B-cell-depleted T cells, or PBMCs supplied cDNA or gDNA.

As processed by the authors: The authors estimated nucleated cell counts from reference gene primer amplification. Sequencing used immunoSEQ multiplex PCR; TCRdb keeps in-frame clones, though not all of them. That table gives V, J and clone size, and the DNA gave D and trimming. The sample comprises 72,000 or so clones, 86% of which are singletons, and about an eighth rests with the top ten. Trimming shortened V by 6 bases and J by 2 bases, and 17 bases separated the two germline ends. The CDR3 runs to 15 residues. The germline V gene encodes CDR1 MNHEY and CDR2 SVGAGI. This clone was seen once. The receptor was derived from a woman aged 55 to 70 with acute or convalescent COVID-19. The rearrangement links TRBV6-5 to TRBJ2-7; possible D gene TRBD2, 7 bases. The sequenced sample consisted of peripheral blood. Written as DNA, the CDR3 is TGTGCCAGCAGGAATCTAGCCGGGGGGCCCTACGAGCAGTACTTC. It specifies CASRNLAGGPYEQYF.